This TCR beta chain comes out of a study of CD8 T cells in ankylosing spondylitis. The CDR3 is 11 residues long. The germline CDR1 and CDR2 sequences are SGHTA and FQGNSA. On this clonotype: Relative to the germline gene, one junction end is altered; a read error may explain this.

A single record per CDR3 protein comes from TCRdb applying MiXCR to the 5' RACE reads. Of around 300,000 distinct CDR3 sequences listed, less than 25% are singletons. This clonotype was sampled from a female donor with ankylosing spondylitis or in good health (not recorded which). Sequencing input: blood, either unsorted or a sorted T cell fraction (not recorded which). This chain connects TRBV7-2 to TRBJ2-7; D unclear. The CDR3 protein is CASSWDLEPYF. The DNA for the CDR3 is TGTGCCAGCAGCTGGGATCTTGAGCCGTACTTC.